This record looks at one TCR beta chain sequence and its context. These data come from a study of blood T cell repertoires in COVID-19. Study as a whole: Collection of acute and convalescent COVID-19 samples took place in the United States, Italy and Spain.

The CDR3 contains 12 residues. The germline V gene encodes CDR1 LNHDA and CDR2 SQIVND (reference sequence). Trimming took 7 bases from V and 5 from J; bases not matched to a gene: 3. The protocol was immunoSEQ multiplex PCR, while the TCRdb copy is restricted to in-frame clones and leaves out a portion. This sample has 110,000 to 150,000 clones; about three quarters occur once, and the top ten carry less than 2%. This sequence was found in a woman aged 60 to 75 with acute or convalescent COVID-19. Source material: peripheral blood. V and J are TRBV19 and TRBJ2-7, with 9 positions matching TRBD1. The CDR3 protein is CASMGQGDEQYF. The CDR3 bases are TGTGCCAGTATGGGACAGGGAGACGAGCAGTACTTC. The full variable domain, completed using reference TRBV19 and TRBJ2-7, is DGGITQSPKYLFRKEGQNVTLSCEQNLNHDAMYWYRQDPGQGLRLIYYSQIVNDFQKGDIAEGYSVSREKKESFPLTVTSAQKNPTAFYLCASMGQGDEQYFGPGTRLTVT.